The sequence of this T cell receptor (beta chain) was determined in a study of T cell clones after liver transplantation. By its share, this clone is medium-sized. Its antigen is still unknown. V lost 5 bases, J lost 5 bases, and 15 bases lay in between. Germline V CDR1 and CDR2: MNHNS, SASEGT. The CDR3 is made up of 14 amino acids. Findings of the study overall: Circulating graft-donor-reactive CD4 TCRbeta sequences fell significantly post-transplant in 5 of 8 subjects.

Measured with immunoSEQ multiplex PCR; TCRdb has only the in-frame clones, and not every one. The sample holds 50,000 to 70,000 clones, 70% seen once. This sequence was found in a human patient who received a liver transplant. Part of the T cell pool may stem from the graft donor. Sample: CD4+ T cells from blood, taken at the approximately 15-month timepoint. The chain uses TRBV6-1 and TRBJ1-2; a weak D match, TRBD1 (5 bases). The DNA of the CDR3 is TGTGCCAGCAGTTCACGGGGGGTCGAGTATGGCTACACCTTC. The encoded protein is CASSSRGVEYGYTF.